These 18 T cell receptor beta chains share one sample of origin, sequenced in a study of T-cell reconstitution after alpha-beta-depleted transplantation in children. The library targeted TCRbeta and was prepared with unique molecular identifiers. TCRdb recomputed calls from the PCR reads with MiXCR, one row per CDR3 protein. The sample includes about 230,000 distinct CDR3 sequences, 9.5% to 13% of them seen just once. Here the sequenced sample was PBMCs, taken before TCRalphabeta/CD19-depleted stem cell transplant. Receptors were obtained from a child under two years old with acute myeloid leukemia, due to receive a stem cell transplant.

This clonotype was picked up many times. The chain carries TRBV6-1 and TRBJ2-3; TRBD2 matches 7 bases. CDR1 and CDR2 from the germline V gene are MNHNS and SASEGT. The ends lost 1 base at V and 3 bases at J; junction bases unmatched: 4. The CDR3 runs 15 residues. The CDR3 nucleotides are TGTGCCAGCAGTGAAGATCGGGGAGGGACAGATACGCAGTATTTT. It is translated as CASSEDRGGTDTQYF.

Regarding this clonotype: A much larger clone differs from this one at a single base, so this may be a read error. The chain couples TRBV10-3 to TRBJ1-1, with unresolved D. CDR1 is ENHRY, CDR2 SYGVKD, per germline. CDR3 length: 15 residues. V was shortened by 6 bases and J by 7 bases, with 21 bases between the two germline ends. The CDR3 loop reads CAIRVPTWGEGEAFF. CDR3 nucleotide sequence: TGTGCCATCAGGGTCCCAACCTGGGGAGAGGGTGAAGCTTTCTTT.

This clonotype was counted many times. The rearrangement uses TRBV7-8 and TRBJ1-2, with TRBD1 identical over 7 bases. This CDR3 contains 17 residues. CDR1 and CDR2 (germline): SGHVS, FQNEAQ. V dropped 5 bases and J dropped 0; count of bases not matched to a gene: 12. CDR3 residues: CASSPRQGFSANYGYTF. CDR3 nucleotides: TGTGCCAGCAGCCCCCGACAGGGCTTCTCAGCTAACTATGGCTACACCTTC.

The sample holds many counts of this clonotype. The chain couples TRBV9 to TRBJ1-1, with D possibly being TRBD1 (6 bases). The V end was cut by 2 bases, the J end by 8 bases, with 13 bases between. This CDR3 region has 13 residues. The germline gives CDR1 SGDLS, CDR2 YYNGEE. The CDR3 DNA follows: TGTGCCAGCAGCGTCGGTACCGGGACAGAAGCTTTCTTT. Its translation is CASSVGTGTEAFF.

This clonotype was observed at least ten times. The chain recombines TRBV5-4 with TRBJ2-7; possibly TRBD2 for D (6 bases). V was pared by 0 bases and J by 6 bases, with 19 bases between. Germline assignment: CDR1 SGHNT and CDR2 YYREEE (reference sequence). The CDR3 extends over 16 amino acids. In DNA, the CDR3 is TGTGCCAGCAGCTTGGACTTCGGAGCGGGCTCCCTCGAGCAGTACTTC. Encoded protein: CASSLDFGAGSLEQYF. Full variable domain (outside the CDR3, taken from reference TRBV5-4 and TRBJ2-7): ETGVTQSPTHLIKTRGQQVTLRCSSQSGHNTVSWYQQALGQGPQFIFQYYREEENGRGNFPPRFSGLQFPNYSSELNVNALELDDSALYLCASSLDFGAGSLEQYFGPGTRLTVT.

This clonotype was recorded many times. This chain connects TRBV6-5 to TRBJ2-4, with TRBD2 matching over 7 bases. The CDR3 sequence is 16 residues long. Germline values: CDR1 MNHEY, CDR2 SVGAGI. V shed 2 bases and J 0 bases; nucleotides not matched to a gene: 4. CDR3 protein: CASSYRLAVAKNIQYF. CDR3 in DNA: TGTGCCAGCAGTTACAGGCTAGCGGTAGCCAAAAACATTCAGTACTTC.

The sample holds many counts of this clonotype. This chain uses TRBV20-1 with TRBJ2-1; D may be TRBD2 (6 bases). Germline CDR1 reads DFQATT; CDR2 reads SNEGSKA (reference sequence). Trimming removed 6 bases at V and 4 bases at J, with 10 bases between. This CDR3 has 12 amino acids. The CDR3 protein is CSAPGLYNEQFF. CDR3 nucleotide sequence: TGCAGTGCCCCGGGACTTTACAATGAGCAGTTCTTC.

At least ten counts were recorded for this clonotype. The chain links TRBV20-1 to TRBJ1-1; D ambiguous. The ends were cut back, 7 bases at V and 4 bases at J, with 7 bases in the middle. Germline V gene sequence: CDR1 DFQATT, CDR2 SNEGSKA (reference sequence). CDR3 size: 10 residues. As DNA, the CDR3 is TGCAGTGTACCGGGCACTGAAGCTTTCTTT. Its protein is CSVPGTEAFF.

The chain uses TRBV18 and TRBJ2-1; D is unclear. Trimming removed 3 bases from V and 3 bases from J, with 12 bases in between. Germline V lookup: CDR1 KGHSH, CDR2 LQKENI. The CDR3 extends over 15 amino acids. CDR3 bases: TGTGCCAGCTCACCCACGGCGGATTTCTACAATGAGCAGTTCTTC. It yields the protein CASSPTADFYNEQFF.

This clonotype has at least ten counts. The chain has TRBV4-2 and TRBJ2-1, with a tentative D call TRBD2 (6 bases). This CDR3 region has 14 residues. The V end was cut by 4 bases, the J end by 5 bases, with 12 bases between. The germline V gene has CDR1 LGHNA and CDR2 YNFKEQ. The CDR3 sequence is CASSLSGGNNEQFF. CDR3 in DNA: TGTGCCAGCAGCCTAAGCGGAGGGAACAATGAGCAGTTCTTC.

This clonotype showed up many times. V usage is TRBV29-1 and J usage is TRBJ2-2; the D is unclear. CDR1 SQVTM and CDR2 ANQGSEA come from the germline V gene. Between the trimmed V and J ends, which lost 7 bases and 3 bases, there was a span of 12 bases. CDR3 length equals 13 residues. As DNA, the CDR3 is TGCAGCGGAAGTGGGTTCGACACCGGGGAGCTGTTTTTT. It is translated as CSGSGFDTGELFF.

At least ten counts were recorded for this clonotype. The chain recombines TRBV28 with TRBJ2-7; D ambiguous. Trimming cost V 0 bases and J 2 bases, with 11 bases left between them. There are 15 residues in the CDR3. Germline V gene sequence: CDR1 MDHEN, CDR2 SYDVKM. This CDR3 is CASSLCILVTYEQYF. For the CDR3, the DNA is TGTGCCAGCAGTTTATGCATTCTCGTGACCTACGAGCAGTACTTC. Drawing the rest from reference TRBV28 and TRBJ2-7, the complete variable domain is DVKVTQSSRYLVKRTGEKVFLECVQDMDHENMFWYRQDPGLGLRLIYFSYDVKMKEKGDIPEGYSVSREKKERFSLILESASTNQTSMYLCASSLCILVTYEQYFGPGTRLTVT.

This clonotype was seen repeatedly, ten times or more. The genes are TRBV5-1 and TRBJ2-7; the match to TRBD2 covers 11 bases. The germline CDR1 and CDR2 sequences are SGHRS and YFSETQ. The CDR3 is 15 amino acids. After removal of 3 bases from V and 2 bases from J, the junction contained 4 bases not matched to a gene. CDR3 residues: CASSSFSGGAYEQYF. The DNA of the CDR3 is TGCGCCAGCAGCTCTTTTAGCGGGGGGGCCTACGAGCAGTACTTC.

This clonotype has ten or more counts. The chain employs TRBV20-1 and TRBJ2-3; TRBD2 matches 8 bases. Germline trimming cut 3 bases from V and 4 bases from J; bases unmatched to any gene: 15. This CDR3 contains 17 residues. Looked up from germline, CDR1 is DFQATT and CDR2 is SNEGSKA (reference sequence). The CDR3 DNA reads TGCAGTGCTAGGCCCCTCTTGGGAAGCGGGGGTCCAGATACGCAGTATTTT. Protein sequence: CSARPLLGSGGPDTQYF.

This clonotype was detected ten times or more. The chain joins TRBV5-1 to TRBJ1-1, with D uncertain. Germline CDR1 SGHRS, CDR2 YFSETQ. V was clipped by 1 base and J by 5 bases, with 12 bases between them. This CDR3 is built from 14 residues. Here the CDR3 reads CASSLTADLTEAFF. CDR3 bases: TGCGCCAGCAGCTTGACAGCCGACCTAACTGAAGCTTTCTTT. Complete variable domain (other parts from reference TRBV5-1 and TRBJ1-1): KAGVTQTPRYLIKTRGQQVTLSCSPISGHRSVSWYQQTPGQGLQFLFEYFSETQRNKGNFPGRFSGRQFSNSRSEMNVSTLELGDSALYLCASSLTADLTEAFFGQGTRLTVV.

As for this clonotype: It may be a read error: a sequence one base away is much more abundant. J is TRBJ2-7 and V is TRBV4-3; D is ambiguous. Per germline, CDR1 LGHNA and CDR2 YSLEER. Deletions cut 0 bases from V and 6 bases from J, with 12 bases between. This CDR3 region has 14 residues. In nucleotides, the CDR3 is TGCGCCAGCAGCCAAGATTTCAGGAGCTGCGAGCAGTACTTC. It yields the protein CASSQDFRSCEQYF.

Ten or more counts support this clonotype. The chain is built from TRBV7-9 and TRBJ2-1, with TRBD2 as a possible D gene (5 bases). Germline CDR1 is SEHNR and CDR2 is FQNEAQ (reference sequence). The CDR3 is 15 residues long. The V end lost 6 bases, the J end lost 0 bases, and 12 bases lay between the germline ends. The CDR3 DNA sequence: TGTGCCAGCAGTTTCGGACTTAGCTCCTACAATGAGCAGTTCTTC. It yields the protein CASSFGLSSYNEQFF.

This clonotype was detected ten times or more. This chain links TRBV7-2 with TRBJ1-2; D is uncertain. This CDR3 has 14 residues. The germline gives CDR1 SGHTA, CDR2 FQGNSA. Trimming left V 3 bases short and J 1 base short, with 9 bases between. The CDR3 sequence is CASSLSYYNYGYTF. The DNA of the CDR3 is TGTGCCAGCAGCTTGTCATACTATAACTATGGCTACACCTTC.